Below, one TCR beta chain is given with its context. This specimen comes from a study of blood T cell repertoires in COVID-19. Study overall: The United States, Italy and Spain were the sources of the acute and convalescent COVID-19 samples. Sample material is recorded as cDNA or gDNA derived from T cells, B-cell-depleted T cells, or PBMCs.

The table came from immunoSEQ multiplex PCR; TCRdb's copy has only in-frame clones and leaves some out. The sample shows tens of thousands of clones, more than 65% of them seen only once. The germline V gene encodes CDR1 MNHNY and CDR2 SVGAGI (reference sequence). The ends were cut back, 8 bases at V and 7 bases at J, with 18 bases in the middle. CDR3 length: 13 residues. This rearrangement joins TRBV6-6 to TRBJ2-7; tentatively, D is TRBD1 (7 bases). Source material: peripheral blood. This receptor was identified in an elderly man with COVID-19, enrolled during active disease. The CDR3, as DNA: TGTGCCAGCTCAAGATTTCAGGGGGGTGAGCAGTACTTC. Translation gives CASSRFQGGEQYF.